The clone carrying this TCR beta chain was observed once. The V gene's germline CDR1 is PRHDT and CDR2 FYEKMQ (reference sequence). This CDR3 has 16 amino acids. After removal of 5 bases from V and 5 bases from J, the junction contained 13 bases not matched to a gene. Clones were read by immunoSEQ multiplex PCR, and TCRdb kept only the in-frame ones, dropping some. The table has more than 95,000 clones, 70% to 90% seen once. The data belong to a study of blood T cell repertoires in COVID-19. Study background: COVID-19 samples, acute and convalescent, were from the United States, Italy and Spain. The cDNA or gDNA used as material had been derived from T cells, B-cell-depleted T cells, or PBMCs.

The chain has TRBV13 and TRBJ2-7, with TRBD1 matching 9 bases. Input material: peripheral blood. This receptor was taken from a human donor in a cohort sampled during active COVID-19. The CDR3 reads CASSPQGQGAFNEQYF. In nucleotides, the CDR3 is TGTGCCAGCAGCCCCCAGGGACAGGGTGCTTTTAACGAGCAGTACTTC. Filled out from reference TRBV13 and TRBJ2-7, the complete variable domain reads AAGVIQSPRHLIKEKRETATLKCYPIPRHDTVYWYQQGPGQDPQFLISFYEKMQSDKGSIPDRFSAQQFSDYHSELNMSSLELGDSALYFCASSPQGQGAFNEQYFGPGTRLTVT.